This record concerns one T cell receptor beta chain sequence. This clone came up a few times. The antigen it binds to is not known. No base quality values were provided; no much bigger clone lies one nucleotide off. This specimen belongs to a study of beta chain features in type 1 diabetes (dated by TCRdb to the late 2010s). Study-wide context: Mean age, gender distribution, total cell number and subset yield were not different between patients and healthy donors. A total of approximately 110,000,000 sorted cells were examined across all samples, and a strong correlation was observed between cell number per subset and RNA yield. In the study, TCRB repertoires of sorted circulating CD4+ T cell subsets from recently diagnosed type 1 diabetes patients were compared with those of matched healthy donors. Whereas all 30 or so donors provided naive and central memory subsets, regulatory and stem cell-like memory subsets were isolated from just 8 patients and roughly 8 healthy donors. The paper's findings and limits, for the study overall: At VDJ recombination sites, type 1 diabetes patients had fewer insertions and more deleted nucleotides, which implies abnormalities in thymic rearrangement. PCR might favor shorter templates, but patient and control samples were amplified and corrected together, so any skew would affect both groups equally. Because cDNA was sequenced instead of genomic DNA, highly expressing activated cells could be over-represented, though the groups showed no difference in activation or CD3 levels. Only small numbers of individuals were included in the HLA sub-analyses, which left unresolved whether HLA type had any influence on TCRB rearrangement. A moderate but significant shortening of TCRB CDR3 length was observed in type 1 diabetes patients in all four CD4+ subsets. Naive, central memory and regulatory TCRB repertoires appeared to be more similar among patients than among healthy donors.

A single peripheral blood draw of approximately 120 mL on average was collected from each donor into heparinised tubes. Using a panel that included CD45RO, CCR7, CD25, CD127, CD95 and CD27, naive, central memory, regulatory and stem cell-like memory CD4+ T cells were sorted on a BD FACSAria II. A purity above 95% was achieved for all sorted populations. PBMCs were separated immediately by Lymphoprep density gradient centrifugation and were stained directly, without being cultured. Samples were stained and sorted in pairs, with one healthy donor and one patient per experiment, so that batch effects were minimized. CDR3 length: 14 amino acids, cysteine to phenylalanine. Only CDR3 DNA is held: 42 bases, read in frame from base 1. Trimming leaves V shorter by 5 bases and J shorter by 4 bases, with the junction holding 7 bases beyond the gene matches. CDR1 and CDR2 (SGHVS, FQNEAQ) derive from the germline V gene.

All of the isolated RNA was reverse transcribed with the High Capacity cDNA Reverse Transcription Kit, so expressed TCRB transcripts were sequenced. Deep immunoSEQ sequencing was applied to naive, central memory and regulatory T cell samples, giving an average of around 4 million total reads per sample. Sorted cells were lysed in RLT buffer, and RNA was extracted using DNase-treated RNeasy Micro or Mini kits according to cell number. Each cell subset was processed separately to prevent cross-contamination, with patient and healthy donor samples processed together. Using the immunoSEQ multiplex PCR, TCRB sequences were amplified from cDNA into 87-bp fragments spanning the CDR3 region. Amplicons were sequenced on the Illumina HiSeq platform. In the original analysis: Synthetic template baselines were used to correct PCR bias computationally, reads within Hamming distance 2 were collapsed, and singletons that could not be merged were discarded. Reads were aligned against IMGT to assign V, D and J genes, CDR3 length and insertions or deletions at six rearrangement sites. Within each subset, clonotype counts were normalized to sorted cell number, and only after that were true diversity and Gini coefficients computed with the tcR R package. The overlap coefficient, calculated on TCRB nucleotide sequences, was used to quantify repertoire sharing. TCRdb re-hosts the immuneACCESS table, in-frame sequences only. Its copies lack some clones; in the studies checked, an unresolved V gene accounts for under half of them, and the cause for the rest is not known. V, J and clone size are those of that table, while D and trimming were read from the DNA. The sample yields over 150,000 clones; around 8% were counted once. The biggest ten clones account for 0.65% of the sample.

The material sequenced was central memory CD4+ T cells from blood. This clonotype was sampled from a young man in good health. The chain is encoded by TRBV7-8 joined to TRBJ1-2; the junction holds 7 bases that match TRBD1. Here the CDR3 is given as CASSPTDRTYGYTF. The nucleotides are TGTGCCAGCAGCCCGACGGACAGGACCTATGGCTACACCTTC.